The clone carrying this T cell receptor beta chain occurred a few times. MiXCR was run by TCRdb on the RT-PCR reads, yielding one entry per CDR3 protein. This table has 650,000 to 800,000 distinct CDR3 sequences, over 12% appearing once. Germline trimming cut 3 bases from V and 8 bases from J; bases unmatched to any gene: 18. This CDR3 region has 16 residues. Germline CDR1 reads DFQATT; CDR2 reads SNEGSKA (reference sequence). The material sequenced was memory CD4+ T cells from blood. This clonotype was sampled from a female donor in good health, serving as a healthy control. The chain has TRBV20-1 and TRBJ1-2, with TRBD1 matching over 7 bases. This CDR3 is CSASLAFGGGGEGYTF. The CDR3 DNA reads as TGCAGTGCTAGTTTAGCGTTCGGAGGGGGCGGTGAAGGCTACACCTTC.